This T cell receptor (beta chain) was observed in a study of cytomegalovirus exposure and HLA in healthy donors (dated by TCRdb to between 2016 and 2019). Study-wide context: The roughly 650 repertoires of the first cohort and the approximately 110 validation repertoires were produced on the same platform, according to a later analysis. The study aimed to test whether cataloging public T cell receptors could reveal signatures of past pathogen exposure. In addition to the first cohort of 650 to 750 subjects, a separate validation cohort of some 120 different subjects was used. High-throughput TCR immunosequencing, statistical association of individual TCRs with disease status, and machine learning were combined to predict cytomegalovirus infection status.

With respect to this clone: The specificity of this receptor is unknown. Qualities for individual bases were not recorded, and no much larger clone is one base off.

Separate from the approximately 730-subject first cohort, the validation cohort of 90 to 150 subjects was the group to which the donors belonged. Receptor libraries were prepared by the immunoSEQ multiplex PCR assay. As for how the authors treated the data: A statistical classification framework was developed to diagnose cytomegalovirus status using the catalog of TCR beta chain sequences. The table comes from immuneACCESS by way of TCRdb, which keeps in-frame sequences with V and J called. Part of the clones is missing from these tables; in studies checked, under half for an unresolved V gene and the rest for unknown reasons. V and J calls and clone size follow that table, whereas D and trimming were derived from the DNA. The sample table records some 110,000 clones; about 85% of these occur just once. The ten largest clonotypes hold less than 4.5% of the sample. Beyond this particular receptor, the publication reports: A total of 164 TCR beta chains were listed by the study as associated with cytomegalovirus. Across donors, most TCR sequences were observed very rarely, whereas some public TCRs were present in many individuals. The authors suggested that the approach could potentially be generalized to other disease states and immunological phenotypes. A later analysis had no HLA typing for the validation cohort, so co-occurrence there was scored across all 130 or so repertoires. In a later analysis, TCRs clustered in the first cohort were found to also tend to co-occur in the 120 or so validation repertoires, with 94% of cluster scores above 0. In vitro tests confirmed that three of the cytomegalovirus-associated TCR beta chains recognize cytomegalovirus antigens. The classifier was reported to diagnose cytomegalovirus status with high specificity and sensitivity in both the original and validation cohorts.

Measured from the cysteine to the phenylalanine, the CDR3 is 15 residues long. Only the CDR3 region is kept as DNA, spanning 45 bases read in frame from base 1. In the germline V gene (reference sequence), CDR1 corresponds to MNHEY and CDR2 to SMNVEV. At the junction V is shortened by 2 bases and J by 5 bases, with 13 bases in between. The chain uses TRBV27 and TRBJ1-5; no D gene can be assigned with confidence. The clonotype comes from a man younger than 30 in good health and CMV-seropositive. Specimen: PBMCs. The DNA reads TGTGCCAGCAGTTTAGAGGGCGCGAGGGATCAGCCCCAGCATTTT. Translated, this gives CASSLEGARDQPQHF.